The source of this TCR beta chain is a study of T cells in Graves' hyperthyroidism and ophthalmopathy. General study points: Most thyroid clonotypes that were expanded above 0.001 also turned up in blood. The model's output predicted ophthalmopathy at a median of around 6.9 months prior to onset. A model using 13 V-J features told ophthalmopathy apart from stable hyperthyroidism.

This clonotype has a count of ten or more. Its cognate antigen is unknown. The investigators amplified TCR beta CDR3 regions from RNA transcripts. RT-PCR in the first round (using the HTBI primer set) targeted the TCR CDR3. MiXCR, applied by TCRdb to the multiplex PCR reads, yields one record per CDR3 protein. The sample consists of about 700,000 distinct CDR3 sequences, over 40% of them appearing once. The sequencing sample was made of peripheral blood or thyroid tissue (not recorded which). The TCR originated in an adult man with Graves' disease, either hyperthyroidism or ophthalmopathy (not recorded which).

In DNA, the CDR3 is TGTGCCAGCAATCAGTGGGGAAGGGAGGAGACCCAGTACTTC. Its translation: CASNQWGREETQYF. This chain uses TRBV7-9 with TRBJ2-5; tentatively, D is TRBD2 (5 bases). The V gene lost 7 bases and the J gene lost 5 bases, with 17 bases spanning the gap. CDR1 SEHNR and CDR2 FQNEAQ come from the germline V gene (reference sequence). This CDR3 is 14 amino acids long.